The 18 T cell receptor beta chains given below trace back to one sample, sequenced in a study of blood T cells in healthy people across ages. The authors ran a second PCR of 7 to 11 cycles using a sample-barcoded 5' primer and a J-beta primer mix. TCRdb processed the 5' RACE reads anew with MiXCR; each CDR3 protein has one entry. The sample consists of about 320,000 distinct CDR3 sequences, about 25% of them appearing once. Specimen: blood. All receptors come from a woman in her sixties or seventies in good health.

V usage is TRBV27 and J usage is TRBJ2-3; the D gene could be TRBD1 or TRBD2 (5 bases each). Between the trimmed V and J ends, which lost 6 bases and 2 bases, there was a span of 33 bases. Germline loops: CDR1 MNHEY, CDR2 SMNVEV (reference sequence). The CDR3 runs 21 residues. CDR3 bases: TGTGCCAGCAGCTCACCCTCGACCGGGACCAGAATAAAGGGGCACACAGATACGCAGTATTTT. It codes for CASSSPSTGTRIKGHTDTQYF.

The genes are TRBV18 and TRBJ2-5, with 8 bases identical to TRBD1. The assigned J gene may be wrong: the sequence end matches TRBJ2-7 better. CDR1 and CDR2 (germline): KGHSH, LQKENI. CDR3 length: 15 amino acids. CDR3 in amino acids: CASPLPGQAAYEQYF. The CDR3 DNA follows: TGTGCCAGCCCACTACCGGGACAGGCTGCCTACGAGCAGTACTTC.

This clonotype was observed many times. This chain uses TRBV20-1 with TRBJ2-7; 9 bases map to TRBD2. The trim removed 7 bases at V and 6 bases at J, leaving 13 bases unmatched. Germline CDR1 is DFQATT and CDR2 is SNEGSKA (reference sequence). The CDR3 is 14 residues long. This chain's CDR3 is CSVPERTSVGEQYF. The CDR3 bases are TGCAGTGTTCCTGAGCGGACTAGCGTAGGCGAGCAGTACTTC.

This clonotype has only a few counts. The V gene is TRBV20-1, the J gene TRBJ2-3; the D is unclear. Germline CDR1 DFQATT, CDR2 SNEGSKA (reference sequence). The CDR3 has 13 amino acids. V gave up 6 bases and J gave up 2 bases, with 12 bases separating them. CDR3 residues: CSAVATTTDTQYF. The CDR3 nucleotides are TGCAGTGCCGTCGCGACCACCACAGATACGCAGTATTTT.

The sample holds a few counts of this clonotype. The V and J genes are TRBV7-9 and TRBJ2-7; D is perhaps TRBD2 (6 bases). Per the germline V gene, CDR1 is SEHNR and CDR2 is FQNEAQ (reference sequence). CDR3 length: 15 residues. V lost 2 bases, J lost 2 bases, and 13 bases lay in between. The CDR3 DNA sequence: TGTGCCAGCAGCTTACCCCCCGGCGGGACCTACGAGCAGTACTTC. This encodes CASSLPPGGTYEQYF.

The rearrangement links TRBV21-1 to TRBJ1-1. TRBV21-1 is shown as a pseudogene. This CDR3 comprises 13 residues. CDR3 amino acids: CASSKESNTEAFF. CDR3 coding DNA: TGTGCCAGCAGCAAAGAGTCTAACACTGAAGCTTTCTTT.

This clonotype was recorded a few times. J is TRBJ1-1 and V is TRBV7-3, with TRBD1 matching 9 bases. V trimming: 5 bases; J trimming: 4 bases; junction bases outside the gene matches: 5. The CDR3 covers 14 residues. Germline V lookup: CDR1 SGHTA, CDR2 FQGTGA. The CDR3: CASSETGGATEAFF. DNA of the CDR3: TGTGCCAGCAGCGAGACAGGGGGGGCCACTGAAGCTTTCTTT. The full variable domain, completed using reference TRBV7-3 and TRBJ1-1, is GAGVSQTPSNKVTEKGKYVELRCDPISGHTALYWYRQSLGQGPEFLIYFQGTGAADDSGLPNDRFFAVRPEGSVSTLKIQRTERGDSAVYLCASSETGGATEAFFGQGTRLTVV.

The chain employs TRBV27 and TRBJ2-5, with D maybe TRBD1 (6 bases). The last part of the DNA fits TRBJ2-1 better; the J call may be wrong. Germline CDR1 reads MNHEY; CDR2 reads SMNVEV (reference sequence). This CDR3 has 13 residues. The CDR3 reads CASRKQGPNEQFF. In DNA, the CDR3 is TGTGCCAGCAGAAAACAGGGTCCCAATGAGCAGTTCTTC.

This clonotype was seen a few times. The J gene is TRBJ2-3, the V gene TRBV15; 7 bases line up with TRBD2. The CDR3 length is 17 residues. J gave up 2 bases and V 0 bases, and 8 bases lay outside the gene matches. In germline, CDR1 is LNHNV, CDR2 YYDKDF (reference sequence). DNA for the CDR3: TGTGCCACCAGCAGAGAGGGTACGAGACTAGCCACAGATACGCAGTATTTT. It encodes CATSREGTRLATDTQYF.

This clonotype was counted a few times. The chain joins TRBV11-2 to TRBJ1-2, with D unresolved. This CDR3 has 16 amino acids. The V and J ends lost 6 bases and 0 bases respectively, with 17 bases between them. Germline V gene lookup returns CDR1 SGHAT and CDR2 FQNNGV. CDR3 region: CASRSPVGQTNYGYTF. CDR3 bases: TGTGCCAGCAGGTCCCCAGTAGGGCAGACTAACTATGGCTACACCTTC.

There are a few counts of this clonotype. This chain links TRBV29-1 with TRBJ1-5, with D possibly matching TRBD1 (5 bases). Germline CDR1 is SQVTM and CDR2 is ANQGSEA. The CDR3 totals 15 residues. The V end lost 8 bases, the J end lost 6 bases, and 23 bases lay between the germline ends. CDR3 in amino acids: CSFVGSGDGGQPQHF. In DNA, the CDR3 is TGCAGCTTCGTGGGGTCGGGGGACGGAGGTCAGCCCCAGCATTTT.

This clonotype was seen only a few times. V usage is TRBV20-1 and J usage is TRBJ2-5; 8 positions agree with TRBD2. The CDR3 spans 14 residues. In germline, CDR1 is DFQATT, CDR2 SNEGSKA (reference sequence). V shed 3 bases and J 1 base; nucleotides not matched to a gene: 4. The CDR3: CSARALAAQETQYF. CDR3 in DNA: TGCAGTGCTAGGGCACTAGCGGCCCAAGAGACCCAGTACTTC.

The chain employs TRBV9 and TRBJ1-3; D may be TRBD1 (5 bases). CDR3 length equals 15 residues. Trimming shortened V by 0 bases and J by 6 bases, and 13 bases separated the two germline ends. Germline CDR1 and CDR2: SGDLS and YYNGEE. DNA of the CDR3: TGTGCCAGCAGCGTAGGCGGATTTGGGGCAAACACCATATATTTT. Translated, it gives CASSVGGFGANTIYF.

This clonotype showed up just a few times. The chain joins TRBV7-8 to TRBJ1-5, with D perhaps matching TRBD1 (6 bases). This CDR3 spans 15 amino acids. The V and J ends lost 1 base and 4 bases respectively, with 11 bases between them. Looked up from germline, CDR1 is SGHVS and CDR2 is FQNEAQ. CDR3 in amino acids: CASSLVVDRNQPQHF. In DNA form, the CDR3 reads TGTGCCAGCAGCTTAGTCGTGGACAGAAATCAGCCCCAGCATTTT.

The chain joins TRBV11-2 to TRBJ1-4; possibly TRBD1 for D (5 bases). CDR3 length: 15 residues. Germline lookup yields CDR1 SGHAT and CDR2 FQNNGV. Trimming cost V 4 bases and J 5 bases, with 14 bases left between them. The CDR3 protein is CASSSPRQLNEKLFF. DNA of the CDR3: TGTGCCAGCAGCTCTCCCCGACAGTTGAATGAAAAACTGTTTTTT.

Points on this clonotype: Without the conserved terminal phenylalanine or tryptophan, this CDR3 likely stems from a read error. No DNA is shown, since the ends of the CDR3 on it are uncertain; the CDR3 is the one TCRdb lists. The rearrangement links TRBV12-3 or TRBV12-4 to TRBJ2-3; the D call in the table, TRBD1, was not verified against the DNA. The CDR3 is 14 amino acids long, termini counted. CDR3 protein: CASSFGQGTDTQYS.

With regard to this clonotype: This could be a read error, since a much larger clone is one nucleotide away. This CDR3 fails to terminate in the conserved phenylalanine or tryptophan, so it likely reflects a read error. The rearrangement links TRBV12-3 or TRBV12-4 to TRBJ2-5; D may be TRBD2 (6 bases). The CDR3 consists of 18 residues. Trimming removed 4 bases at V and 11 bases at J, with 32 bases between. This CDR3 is CASSSHSGSSLKVWEQYL. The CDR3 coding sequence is TGTGCCAGCAGTTCCCACTCCGGGAGCTCTCTAAAGGTGTGGGAGCAGTACCTC.

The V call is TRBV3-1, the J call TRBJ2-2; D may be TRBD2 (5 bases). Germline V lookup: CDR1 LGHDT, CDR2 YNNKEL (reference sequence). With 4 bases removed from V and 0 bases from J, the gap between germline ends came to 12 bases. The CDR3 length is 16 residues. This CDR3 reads CASSPRGLSNTGELFF. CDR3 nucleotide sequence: TGTGCCAGCAGCCCCAGAGGGCTATCGAACACCGGGGAGCTGTTTTTT.